A selection of T cell receptor beta chains follows, all from one sample in a study of T cell responses to AZD1222 COVID-19 vaccine. Assay used: immunoSEQ multiplex PCR; TCRdb lists only in-frame clones, some missing. This sample yields about 110,000 clones, of which less than 95% are seen a single time; about 7.8% belongs to the top ten. Material: peripheral blood, obtained on day 0 of AZD1222 vaccination. All receptors derive from an adult in good health. Each CDR3 is given with its conserved first and last residue. A D gene is named only where the DNA matches it firmly. Clone size is stated in some rows and not others, as once, few, many or a class when expanded.

>TRBV5-4|-|TRBJ2-5|-
TGTGCCAGCAGCTCGCACAGGGAACCCCAAGAGACCCAGTACTTC
CASSSHREPQETQYF
>TRBV28|-|TRBJ1-2|once
TGTGCCAGCAGTTTGAAGTCCCCCCGTGGCTACACCTTC
CASSLKSPRGYTF
>TRBV3-1/TRBV3-2|TRBD2|TRBJ2-3|few
TGTGCCAGCAGCCTCGGGGGGGCCGTAGATACGCAGTATTTT
CASSLGGAVDTQYF
>TRBV7-3|-|TRBJ2-3|-
TGTGCCAGCAGTTACACGGACAACCCAGGGAATACGCAGTATTTT
CASSYTDNPGNTQYF
>TRBV18|TRBD1|TRBJ1-2|-
TGTGCCAGCTCACCAACTACAGCACAGGGGGTGAACTATGGCTACACCTTC
CASSPTTAQGVNYGYTF
>TRBV3-1/TRBV3-2|TRBD2|TRBJ2-2|-
TGTGCCAGCAGCCGGACTAGCTCCGGGGAGCTGTTTTTT
CASSRTSSGELFF
>TRBV28|TRBD1|TRBJ1-5|-
TGTGCCAGCAGCACCGGGACAGGGAATCAGCCCCAGCATTTT
CASSTGTGNQPQHF
>TRBV3-1/TRBV3-2|-|TRBJ1-5|-
TGTGCCAGCAGCCTGTCAGGGAATCAGCCCCAGCATTTT
CASSLSGNQPQHF
>TRBV6-1|-|TRBJ1-2|-
TGTGCCAGCAGTGACAGGGGAGCCTATGGCTACACCTTC
CASSDRGAYGYTF
>TRBV19|-|TRBJ1-2|-
TGTGCCAGTAGTATAGATGGTCAGGGCTACACCTTC
CASSIDGQGYTF
>TRBV27|-|TRBJ1-2|-
TGTGCCAGCAGTTTACGGGTCAGTAACTATGGCTACACCTTC
CASSLRVSNYGYTF
>TRBV28|TRBD1|TRBJ1-5|-
TGTGCCAGCAGTTTCTCTGGACAGGGATGGAGGAGCAATCAGCCCCAGCATTTT
CASSFSGQGWRSNQPQHF
>TRBV12-3/TRBV12-4|-|TRBJ2-7|-
TGTGCCAGCTTTAGCGGATACGAGCAGTACTTC
CASFSGYEQYF
>TRBV3-1/TRBV3-2|-|TRBJ1-1|once
TGTGCCAGCAGCCAAGATCGAGCCAGCCTGAACACTGAAGCTTTCTTT
CASSQDRASLNTEAFF
>TRBV2|-|TRBJ1-5|-
TGTGCCAGCAGTGACGAAGGGCAGCCCCAGCATTTT
CASSDEGQPQHF
>TRBV5-1|-|TRBJ2-5|-
TGCGCCAGCAGCTACGCAGGGTACCAAGAGACCCAGTACTTC
CASSYAGYQETQYF
>TRBV30|TRBD1|TRBJ2-2|-
TGTGCCTGGAGCGCTTTAGGGGGCGCCGTCGGGGAGCTGTTTTTT
CAWSALGGAVGELFF
>TRBV29-1|-|TRBJ2-1|-
TGCAGCGTCAGACTAGAAAGGAACAATGAGCAGTTCTTC
CSVRLERNNEQFF
>TRBV14|-|TRBJ2-3|-
TGTGCCAGCAGCCAAGATACAGTTTCCAGGACCACAGATACGCAGTATTTT
CASSQDTVSRTTDTQYF
>TRBV27|TRBD1|TRBJ1-5|-
TGTGCCAGCAGTTTGACAGGGGTCAATCAGCCCCAGCATTTT
CASSLTGVNQPQHF
>TRBV23-1|-|TRBJ2-7|-
TGCGCCAGCAGTCAATCCGCGGCTGTTACCTACGAGCAGTACTTC
CASSQSAAVTYEQYF
>TRBV25-1|-|TRBJ1-1|-
TGTGCCAGCAGTGAATCGAAGGGGAAAGTCACTGAAGCTTTCTTT
CASSESKGKVTEAFF
>TRBV2|-|TRBJ1-1|-
TGTGCCAGCGGAACGAACACTGAAGCTTTCTTT
CASGTNTEAFF
>TRBV24-1|TRBD1|TRBJ2-7|-
TGTGCCACCAGTGACTCCGGGACAGGGTGGTCCTACGAGCAGTACTTC
CATSDSGTGWSYEQYF
>TRBV19|TRBD1|TRBJ1-2|-
TGTGCCAGTAGAACCGGACAGGGGTATGGCTACACCTTC
CASRTGQGYGYTF
>TRBV4-1|-|TRBJ2-3|-
TGCGCCAGCAGCCAAGGCGGGACAACCCTAGATACGCAGTATTTT
CASSQGGTTLDTQYF
>TRBV6-5|-|TRBJ2-7|once
TGTGCCAGCAGTTACCGGGGAGGGACAGTCTACGAGCAGTACTTC
CASSYRGGTVYEQYF
>TRBV18|-|TRBJ1-5|-
TGTGCCAGCTCAACTCAAGGTAGCAATCAGCCCCAGCATTTT
CASSTQGSNQPQHF
>TRBV6-1|-|TRBJ1-5|-
TGTGCCAGCAGTGAAGTGAACAGGGGCAATCAGCCCCAGCATTTT
CASSEVNRGNQPQHF
>TRBV7-8|TRBD1|TRBJ1-4|-
TGTGCCAGCAGCACCCTAGGACAGGTGTCGAGAGAAAAACTGTTTTTT
CASSTLGQVSREKLFF
>TRBV25-1|-|TRBJ2-7|-
TGTGCCAGCAGTCAGGGTTACGAGCAGTACTTC
CASSQGYEQYF
>TRBV7-8|TRBD2|TRBJ2-5|-
TGTGCCAGCAGCTGGGGCACTAGCGGGGGGGCCATAGAGACCCAGTACTTC
CASSWGTSGGAIETQYF
>TRBV5-4|TRBD2|TRBJ2-1|-
TGTGCCAGCAGCTTGGGACTAGCGGGCAATGAGCAGTTCTTC
CASSLGLAGNEQFF
>TRBV11-3|-|TRBJ1-6|once
TGTGCCAGCAGCTTAGGGACGGCAAATAATTCACCCCTCCACTTT
CASSLGTANNSPLHF
>TRBV30|-|TRBJ2-5|-
TGTGCCTGGAGTATACTCAGGGGAGAAAACCAGTACTTC
CAWSILRGENQYF
>TRBV18|-|TRBJ2-7|-
TGTGCCAGCTCCCGGGGGCAGACTGCCTACGAGCAGTACTTC
CASSRGQTAYEQYF
>TRBV28|-|TRBJ1-5|-
TGTGCCAGTCTTCCCGTTGGACAGCGATACAATCAGCCCCAGCATTTT
CASLPVGQRYNQPQHF
>TRBV11-2|TRBD2|TRBJ2-7|-
TGTGCCAGCAGCTTAGCGTCTGGCGGGGGGGGCTACGAGCAGTACTTC
CASSLASGGGGYEQYF
>TRBV5-5|TRBD1|TRBJ1-6|-
TGTGCCAGCAGCTCGGAGGGGACAGGTAATTCACCCCTCCACTTT
CASSSEGTGNSPLHF
>TRBV12-3/TRBV12-4|-|TRBJ2-4|-
TGTGCCAGCAGCGAAGGACGGGGCTTATCAAACTTC
CASSEGRGLSNF
>TRBV6-5|-|TRBJ2-7|-
TGTGCCACCAGCACAGGGTACGAGCAGTACTTC
CATSTGYEQYF
>TRBV29-1|-|TRBJ1-5|-
TGCAGCGTTTCGGAGAATAGCAATCAGCCCCAGCATTTT
CSVSENSNQPQHF
>TRBV15|-|TRBJ2-7|-
TGTGCCACCAGCAGAGACCAGGGCAACTCCTACGAGCAGTACTTC
CATSRDQGNSYEQYF
>TRBV5-1|-|TRBJ1-4|-
TGCGCCAGCAGCTCTCTGCCTCAGGGGTTAGGTGAAAAACTGTTTTTT
CASSSLPQGLGEKLFF
>TRBV27|-|TRBJ2-1|-
TGTGCCAGCAGTTTTACTAAAAACAATGAGCAGTTCTTC
CASSFTKNNEQFF
>TRBV7-2|TRBD1|TRBJ1-1|-
TGTGCCAGCAGCTCGGGACAGACTTATATGAACACTGAAGCTTTCTTT
CASSSGQTYMNTEAFF
>TRBV29-1|-|TRBJ1-3|-
TGCAGCGTTGGGGCTAGCTCTGGAAACACCATATATTTT
CSVGASSGNTIYF
>TRBV27|TRBD2|TRBJ2-5|-
TGTGCCAGCACCCTAAGAAGCGGGAACCAAGAGACCCAGTACTTC
CASTLRSGNQETQYF
>TRBV7-2|TRBD1|TRBJ1-3|-
TGTGCCAGCAGCTTGGGACAGCGGAGCTCTGGAAACACCATATATTTT
CASSLGQRSSGNTIYF
>TRBV5-1|-|TRBJ2-3|-
TGCGCCAGCACCTCAAGAGTGAACACAGATACGCAGTATTTT
CASTSRVNTDTQYF
>TRBV27|-|TRBJ2-7|-
TGTGCCAGCAGTTTATCCTTGTGGGGCTCCTACGAGCAGTACTTC
CASSLSLWGSYEQYF
>TRBV19|-|TRBJ1-1|-
TGTGCCACCAGGACAGCGGGGCTTGAAGCTTTCTTT
CATRTAGLEAFF
>TRBV30|-|TRBJ1-2|-
TGTGCCTGGGCCCCGATCACAGCTAACTATGGCTACACCTTC
CAWAPITANYGYTF
>TRBV9|TRBD1|TRBJ2-7|few
TGTGCCAGCAGCCCGTACTCCGGGACAGGGCTTTCCTACGAGCAGTACTTC
CASSPYSGTGLSYEQYF
>TRBV15|-|TRBJ2-3|-
TGTGCCACCAGCAAGGGGCGCGGGAACACAGATACGCAGTATTTT
CATSKGRGNTDTQYF
>TRBV9|-|TRBJ1-2|-
TGTGCCAGCAGCTCACGGGACGTACCCGGCTACACCTTC
CASSSRDVPGYTF
>TRBV7-8|TRBD1|TRBJ2-1|few
TGTGCCAGCAGCTTAGCGCTCGGGACAGGGAGAAATGAGCAGTTCTTC
CASSLALGTGRNEQFF
>TRBV28|TRBD2|TRBJ2-3|-
TGTGCCAGCACCCTTCGGGGGGGGTATACAGATACGCAGTATTTT
CASTLRGGYTDTQYF
>TRBV28|-|TRBJ1-6|-
TGTGCCAGCAGCCCCGCACTAGGTTCCTATAATTCACCCCTCCACTTT
CASSPALGSYNSPLHF
>TRBV28|-|TRBJ1-2|-
TGTGCCAGCACCTCCTCAAGGTACGGCTACACCTTC
CASTSSRYGYTF